The 20 T cell receptor beta chains below come from one sample, sequenced in a study of cytomegalovirus exposure and HLA in healthy donors. It was with 60 Vbeta and 13 Jbeta primers that the PCR ran. The table came from immunoSEQ multiplex PCR; TCRdb's copy has only in-frame clones and leaves some out. The sample has over 100,000 clones, 72% seen once. The source material was PBMCs. These TCRs come from a man between 45 and 60 years old in good health and CMV-seropositive.

There are a few counts of this clone. The chain employs TRBV10-2 and TRBJ2-7; 7 bases line up with TRBD2. There are 14 residues in the CDR3. Trimming took 7 bases from V and 0 from J; bases not matched to a gene: 6. From germline, CDR1 is WSHSY and CDR2 SAAADI. The CDR3 protein is CASTPASGSYEQYF. The CDR3 nucleotides read TGCGCCAGCACTCCAGCTAGCGGCTCCTACGAGCAGTACTTC.

The chain employs TRBV2 and TRBJ2-5, with D possibly TRBD2 on 7 matching bases. The CDR3 spans 12 residues. The V end lost 6 bases, the J end lost 4 bases, and 9 bases lay between the germline ends. Germline-derived CDR1 and CDR2 are SNHLY and FYNNEI. This chain's CDR3 is CASRGGAETQYF. CDR3 DNA: TGTGCCAGCAGGGGGGGGGCAGAGACCCAGTACTTC.

V and J are TRBV5-8 and TRBJ1-1; tentative D call: TRBD1 (6 bases). The CDR3 spans 12 residues. Germline CDR1 reads SGHTS; CDR2 reads YDEGEE. V was shortened by 1 base and J by 7 bases, with 8 bases between the two germline ends. The CDR3 DNA reads as TGTGCCAGCAGCTTGACAGGGATTGAAGCTTTCTTT. It encodes CASSLTGIEAFF. The entire variable domain, with the rest obtained from reference TRBV5-8 and TRBJ1-1, is as follows: EAGVTQSPTHLIKTRGQQATLRCSPISGHTSVYWYQQALGLGLQFLLWYDEGEERNRGNFPPRFSGRQFPNYSSELNVNALELEDSALYLCASSLTGIEAFFGQGTRLTVV.

This chain joins TRBV4-1 and TRBJ2-3; D may be TRBD2 (6 bases). The germline V and J ends were trimmed by 0 bases and 1 base, with 11 bases remaining between them. CDR1 is MGHRA and CDR2 is YSYEKL in the germline V gene. The length of the CDR3 is 16 residues. This CDR3 reads CASSQERWGGTDTQYF. The CDR3 DNA sequence: TGCGCCAGCAGCCAAGAACGGTGGGGGGGCACAGATACGCAGTATTTT.

This sequence joins TRBV4-1 and TRBJ2-5; TRBD1 aligns across 11 bases. V shed 4 bases, J shed 4 bases, and the junction held 5 bases outside the gene matches. Germline V lookup: CDR1 MGHRA, CDR2 YSYEKL. This CDR3 comprises 15 residues. The chain's CDR3 is CASSLGQGARETQYF. The CDR3 region has the DNA TGCGCCAGCAGCCTAGGACAGGGGGCGCGAGAGACCCAGTACTTC.

V gene TRBV7-2 combines with J gene TRBJ2-1, with 9 bases identical to TRBD2. The V segment lost 5 bases and the J segment 10 bases; nucleotides outside the gene matches: 9. Germline V gene sequence: CDR1 SGHTA, CDR2 FQGNSA. There are 14 residues in the CDR3. For the CDR3, the DNA is TGTGCCAGCAGCGGGCGGGAGGGCCGGGCGGAGCAGTTCTTC. Encoded protein: CASSGREGRAEQFF.

The rearrangement joins TRBV6-1 to TRBJ2-1; 12 bases line up with TRBD2. Per germline, CDR1 MNHNS and CDR2 SASEGT. CDR3 size: 15 residues. Trimming at V came to 6 bases and at J to 6 bases, leaving 6 bases not matched to a gene. The CDR3 sequence is CASSPLAGGLNEQFF. In nucleotides, the CDR3 is TGTGCCAGCAGCCCACTAGCGGGGGGACTCAATGAGCAGTTCTTC.

The gene calls are TRBV7-8 and TRBJ2-3, with D possibly being TRBD2 (7 bases). Germline CDR1 and CDR2: SGHVS and FQNEAQ. V gave up 1 base and J gave up 4 bases, with 15 bases separating them. This CDR3 contains 16 residues. Here the CDR3 DNA reads TGTGCCAGCAGCTTAGGGGGGGCGGGAGTTGCAGATACGCAGTATTTT. Translation: CASSLGGAGVADTQYF.

The chain couples TRBV5-8 to TRBJ1-4; D unresolved. The CDR3 loop spans 15 amino acids. CDR1 SGHTS and CDR2 YDEGEE come from the germline V gene. The V gene lost 0 bases and the J gene lost 7 bases, with 13 bases spanning the gap. The DNA for the CDR3 is TGTGCCAGCAGCTTGGTACCGGTCCGGGGTGAAAAACTGTTTTTT. Translating it yields CASSLVPVRGEKLFF.

The chain carries TRBV7-9 and TRBJ2-7, with 9 bases that match TRBD1. Germline CDR1 SEHNR, CDR2 FQNEAQ (reference sequence). The CDR3 loop spans 16 amino acids. With 5 bases clipped from V and 3 bases from J, the junction kept 11 bases outside the gene matches. CDR3 sequence reads: CASSLPVTGGLYEQYF. CDR3 in DNA: TGTGCCAGCAGCCTCCCCGTGACAGGGGGGCTCTACGAGCAGTACTTC.

This chain joins TRBV6-5 and TRBJ2-2, with TRBD1 identical over 9 bases. CDR3 length: 13 residues. After removal of 6 bases from V and 5 bases from J, the junction contained 1 base not matched to a gene. In germline, CDR1 is MNHEY, CDR2 SVGAGI. CDR3 sequence (DNA): TGTGCCAGCAGGGACAGGGGAACCGGGGAGCTGTTTTTT. It codes for CASRDRGTGELFF.

This chain connects TRBV5-4 to TRBJ2-3, with 7 bases identical to TRBD2. V trimming: 3 bases; J trimming: 1 base; junction bases outside the gene matches: 2. Per the germline V gene, CDR1 is SGHNT and CDR2 is YYREEE (reference sequence). This CDR3 region has 14 residues. Here the CDR3 DNA reads TGTGCCAGCAGCTCGGGGGGACGCACAGATACGCAGTATTTT. Amino acid sequence: CASSSGGRTDTQYF.

This chain connects TRBV2 to TRBJ2-2; 7 positions agree with TRBD1. Germline-derived CDR1 and CDR2 are SNHLY and FYNNEI. The CDR3 consists of 16 residues. V trimming: 3 bases; J trimming: 1 base; junction bases outside the gene matches: 5. The CDR3 nucleotides are TGTGCCAGCAGTGATCTTCCAGGGGGGAACACCGGGGAGCTGTTTTTT. As protein: CASSDLPGGNTGELFF.

This clone turned up a few times. The gene calls are TRBV7-8 and TRBJ2-6; TRBD1 agrees at 7 bases. The CDR3 extends over 22 amino acids. The J segment lost 1 base and the V segment lost 2 bases, leaving 20 bases of the junction unmatched. Per germline, CDR1 SGHVS and CDR2 FQNEAQ. The CDR3, as DNA: TGTGCCAGCAGCTTACCCGCTCACCGCTGGGACAGAAAGTCGTCTGGGGCCAACGTCCTGACTTTC. Translated, it gives CASSLPAHRWDRKSSGANVLTF.

This chain uses TRBV19 with TRBJ2-3, with D perhaps TRBD1 (6 bases). Trimming left V 5 bases short and J 2 bases short, with 8 bases between. The CDR3 has 13 residues. From germline, CDR1 is LNHDA and CDR2 SQIVND (reference sequence). The CDR3 reads CASSRQATDTQYF. The CDR3, as DNA: TGTGCCAGTAGTCGACAGGCCACAGATACGCAGTATTTT.

This chain links TRBV9 with TRBJ2-5, with 7 bases identical to TRBD2. The length of the CDR3 is 14 residues. Per germline, CDR1 SGDLS and CDR2 YYNGEE. V trimming: 7 bases; J trimming: 5 bases; junction bases outside the gene matches: 11. Here the CDR3 reads CASSFGRRAETQYF. The DNA for the CDR3 is TGTGCCAGCTCGTTCGGGAGGAGAGCGGAGACCCAGTACTTC. Together with reference TRBV9 and TRBJ2-5, the CDR3 gives the full variable domain: DSGVTQTPKHLITATGQRVTLRCSPRSGDLSVYWYQQSLDQGLQFLIQYYNGEERAKGNILERFSAQQFPDLHSELNLSSLELGDSALYFCASSFGRRAETQYFGPGTRLLVL.

This rearrangement joins TRBV25-1 to TRBJ1-2; maybe TRBD1 (5 bases). The CDR3 totals 17 residues. Germline CDR1 is MGHDK and CDR2 is SYGVNS. Trimming took off 3 bases at V and 6 bases at J, with 23 bases between the two ends. CDR3 DNA: TGTGCCAGCAGTGAGGTTCGGTCCGCTCGCGGGGCGGATGGCTACACCTTC. Protein sequence: CASSEVRSARGADGYTF.

V usage is TRBV7-9 and J usage is TRBJ2-1; perhaps TRBD2 as D (6 bases). Germline CDR1 reads SEHNR; CDR2 reads FQNEAQ (reference sequence). The V end was cut by 5 bases, the J end by 5 bases, with 13 bases between. This CDR3 region has 14 residues. The CDR3 DNA follows: TGTGCCAGCAGCCCCCGTAGCGGCGACAATGAGCAGTTCTTC. Amino acid sequence: CASSPRSGDNEQFF.

V usage is TRBV7-3 and J usage is TRBJ2-1, with 14 nucleotides matching TRBD2. V was pared by 4 bases and J by 9 bases, with 2 bases of the junction left unmatched. The CDR3 covers 14 residues. CDR1 SGHTA and CDR2 FQGTGA come from the germline V gene. The CDR3: CASSSGTSGSEQFF. CDR3 nucleotides: TGTGCCAGCAGCTCCGGGACTAGCGGGAGTGAGCAGTTCTTC.

The chain uses TRBV4-3 and TRBJ1-2; TRBD1 matches at 7 bases. Trimming removed 2 bases from V and 8 bases from J; junction bases left unmatched: 11. Germline values: CDR1 LGHNA, CDR2 YSLEER. The CDR3 loop spans 15 amino acids. The CDR3 DNA reads TGCGCCAGCAGCCAATTCGACAGGGCAGGTGAAGGCTACACCTTC. This codes for CASSQFDRAGEGYTF.